This TCR beta chain comes out of a study of cytomegalovirus exposure and HLA in healthy donors (dated by TCRdb to about 2017). Regarding the study in general: An earlier analysis of more than 550 of the donors reported about 260 Gb of sequence data and 90 million to 120 million unique TCR beta sequences obtained from some 170 million T cells. The study combined high-throughput TCR immunosequencing, statistical association of individual TCRs with disease status, and machine learning to predict cytomegalovirus infection status. Every discovery cohort repertoire had been produced on one sequencing platform. The aim of the study was to test whether cataloging public T cell receptors could identify signatures of past pathogen exposure. Alongside the repertoire data, information on donor age, sex, ethnicity and CMV serostatus was compiled. A later analysis re-examined previously published TCR beta repertoires from about 700 donors and added high-resolution HLA genotyping to investigate patterns of TCR occurrence. The T cell repertoires of some 700 subjects were profiled by immunosequencing and related to cytomegalovirus serostatus. The genetic ancestry cluster associated with self-reported Caucasian donors included 81% of the approximately 400 genotyped donors. An earlier analysis of 500 to 750 of the donors applied high-throughput TCR beta sequencing to assess whether each TCR beta V gene segment acted as functional or pseudogenic. Rather than drawing on any new phenotypic data, the later analysis identified candidate immune exposures from TCR beta sequences and the way those sequences occurred across donors. Roughly 320 gigabases of sequencing data and tens of millions of unique TCR sequences made up an early release that covered 640 HLA-typed donors. Several DR-DQ haplotypes were handled as single units for association and clustering because linkage in the cohort was strong. Across about 370 genotyped donors of the cohort, an average of roughly 230,000 unique TCR beta nucleotide sequences per donor were sequenced, and roughly a sixth of those sequences were non-productive. The number of typed donors differed by locus: roughly 629-630 for A, B, C, DRB1 and DQB1; 500 to 550 for DQA1; around 610 for DPA1; and some 430 for DPB1. In addition to the first cohort of approximately 650 subjects, a separate validation cohort of approximately 120 different subjects was used. HLA typing covered class I and class II loci at four-digit resolution. A later genetic analysis took genome-wide SNP genotypes for about 60% of the roughly 670 donors and used that subset as a discovery cohort. Overall results and qualifications from the work: Most TCR sequences were seen in very few donors, while some public TCRs were found in many individuals. Linkage disequilibrium might explain the correlated functional status among segregating V segments, but an unknown experimental factor could not be excluded. Roughly uniform sequencing depth across donors was assumed in presence/absence analyses, although this assumption may not hold. Because counts were too low, around 17 rarely observed V segments, including chromosome 9 orphons, were left out of the earlier analysis of a few hundred of the donors. It was suggested by the authors that the approach could potentially be generalized to other disease states and immunological phenotypes. Compared with the roughly 600-donor mean, donors in an Asian-associated ancestry cluster had fewer N-insertions in productive TCRs, according to a later genetic analysis. Because some donors lacked HLA typing at each locus, the association tests relied only on the typed subset. In the study, 150 to 200 TCR beta chains were listed as associated with cytomegalovirus. The only immune exposure information available for the cohort was CMV serostatus. In an earlier analysis of 500 to 650 of the donors, most TCR beta V segments appeared in productive rearrangements about 87% or about 30% of the time, broadly matching IMGT annotations. In a later analysis, most CMV-associated TCR beta chains were found to appear HLA-restricted, with HLA associations seemingly driven largely by CMV exposure. V-gene and J-gene trimming of TCR beta chains was associated with a missense DCLRE1C variant in a later genetic analysis, and the association was replicated in an independent cohort. Compared with equally common non-associated chains, HLA-associated TCR beta chains in a later analysis were more clonally expanded and had lower generation probabilities. A few of the identified cytomegalovirus-associated TCR beta chains were confirmed in vitro to be specific for cytomegalovirus antigens. The classifier was reported to diagnose cytomegalovirus status with high specificity and sensitivity in both the original and validation cohorts. In a later analysis, 16,951 TCR beta sequences were associated with specific HLA alleles at a false discovery rate of 0.05. Because the 87-base-pair reads could not distinguish some IMGT-functional V segments, including TRBV6-2 and TRBV6-3, those segments were excluded. The sequencing pipeline was judged likely to have produced a cluster of highly shared sequence variants as a technical artifact. According to a later analysis, TCR association rates differed among HLA loci, with DRB1 alleles showing the most associated TCRs and HLA-C alleles showing the fewest. In a later analysis, several top co-occurrence clusters were reported to appear linked to parvovirus B19, influenza, CMV and Epstein-Barr virus. A further reported finding was that TCR beta sequences accurately predicted the HLA-A and HLA-B alleles for most subjects in the first cohort. Strong co-occurrence of HLA alleles, especially DR and DQ, made assigning TCR associations to individual alleles difficult. In this cohort, only TCR beta chains were sequenced, and detectable features were limited by the absence of alpha or paired-chain data.

This clone has just a few counts. Its cognate antigen has yet to be identified. No per-base quality is available; no much larger clone lies one base away. From cysteine to phenylalanine, the CDR3 is 16 amino acids long. This entry keeps only the CDR3 DNA: 48 bases, framed from base 1. Relative to germline, V is missing 9 bases and J is missing 1 base, with 12 bases of the junction outside any gene match. CDR1 and CDR2 were assigned from the germline V gene as SGHRS and YFSETQ. The cohort comprised around 690 healthy bone marrow donors. Cohort members were all nominally healthy when sampled, although unrecorded immune exposures were likely present. The donor was CMV seropositive and was included in the group of some 290 seropositive cohort members. Each donor provided a peripheral blood sample, and peripheral blood mononuclear cells were used for TCR beta sequencing. Genomic DNA was extracted from the blood cell samples with the Qiagen DNeasy Blood Extraction Kit.

The library came from the immunoSEQ multiplex PCR assay. The multiplex PCR relied on a mix of 60 forward primers for TCR Vbeta segments and 13 reverse primers for TCR Jbeta segments. A multiplex PCR assay on genomic DNA amplified the CDR3 region of rearranged TCR beta genes. On the Illumina HiSeq System, the amplified TCR beta libraries were sequenced as 87-base-pair reads. In the source study's methods: A later analysis tallied tens of millions of unique TCR beta chains across the approximately 670 repertoires, and roughly 11 million of those chains were shared by two or more donors. Raw reads were error-corrected and collapsed into unique sequences by a nearest-neighbor algorithm in which closely related sequences were merged to remove PCR and sequencing errors. CDR3 sequences were aligned to IMGT reference sequences to assign V, D and J gene segments. Each retained sequence needed at least a six-nucleotide match to both a V gene segment and a J gene segment. A rearrangement counted as productive if the CDR3 had no stop codons and remained in frame with V and J, and every other rearrangement counted as non-productive. CDR3 was defined by IMGT convention, running from the second conserved V-encoded cysteine to the conserved J-encoded phenylalanine. The earlier analysis of about 640 of the donors excluded any sequence lacking an unambiguous match to a single V gene segment. An earlier analysis of approximately 590 of the donors called V segments functional above 56.7% productive rearrangements and segregating when the between-donor standard deviation exceeded 5%. A statistical classification framework was developed to diagnose cytomegalovirus status using the catalog of TCR beta chain sequences. In a later analysis, TCR nucleotide sequences were compared against IMGT/GENE-DB human TR gene sequences so that V and J genes could be assigned. The TCRdist pipeline was used in a later analysis to assign CDR3 sequences and most-parsimonious VDJ recombination scenarios. In a later analysis, each TCR beta chain was defined by its CDR3 amino acid sequence together with its V-gene family, and reads without a unique V-gene family were excluded. A later analysis removed 592 highly shared, low-generation-probability nucleotide sequences to deal with suspected cross-contamination and a sequencing artifact. In a later analysis, a clonal expansion index was calculated for each public chain from normalized within-repertoire ranks of inferred template counts. In a later analysis, generation probabilities were computed using a VDJ recombination model fitted to out-of-frame rearrangements, and the results were checked against IGoR. A later analysis scored TCR-TCR, TCR-HLA and TCR-CMV co-occurrence with hypergeometric tests, applying a repertoire-size bias correction to TCR pairs. A later analysis estimated false discovery rates by permuting HLA or CMV assignments 20 times. A later analysis grouped co-occurring TCRs with DBSCAN, adding TCRdist sequence similarity when clustering within HLA-allele-positive subsets. For co-occurrence clustering, repertoires with fewer than 30,000 or more than 120,000 public chains were excluded, along with a handful of repertoires with anomalous nucleotide sharing. Entries here come from immuneACCESS through TCRdb and include only in-frame sequences with V and J called. Some clones fail to appear in such tables; in the studies checked, an unresolved V gene covers under half of the shortfall, and the cause of the remainder is unknown. V and J calls and clone size come straight from that table; D and trimming were deduced from the DNA. The sample data list more than 140,000 clones, and almost 85% of these were observed just once. The ten largest clones take up about 5.6% of the sample.

This TCR came from a man aged 30 to 45 in good health and CMV-seropositive. The sequenced sample consisted of PBMCs. The rearranged chain carries TRBV5-1 and TRBJ2-1, and 8 junctional nucleotides match TRBD2. The CDR3 amino acid sequence is: CAKPRNSGSSYNEQFF. The DNA reads TGCGCCAAACCGCGGAACAGCGGGAGTTCCTACAATGAGCAGTTCTTC.